The 16 T cell receptor beta chains listed next were all sequenced from one sample in a study of CD8+CD57+ T cells in acquired aplastic anemia (dated by TCRdb to the late 2010s). The sequencer listed for this sample is Illumina HiSeq 2000. Genomic DNA was used as template for profiling of TCR beta VDJ combinations and CDR3 sequences. The public reads were reanalyzed by TCRdb: fastp trimming at Q25, MiXCR alignment, in-frame beta chains only. For every CDR3 protein sequence, its rows merge into one entry that carries the most common genes and DNA. The sample includes roughly 120,000 distinct CDR3 sequences, with 50% to 60% observed a single time. The top ten clonotypes cover roughly 32% of the sample. Patients chosen for sequencing had shown expansion of CD8+CD57+ cells by flow cytometry. The sequencing sample was made of sorted CD4+, CD8+, or CD8+CD57+ T cells (not recorded which) from PBMCs. Receptor source: a human donor with aplastic anemia.

The V call is TRBV7-3, the J call TRBJ2-3; tentative D call: TRBD2 (6 bases). CDR1 and CDR2 from the germline V gene are SGHTA and FQGTGA. This CDR3 has 15 residues. Trimming shortened V by 7 bases and J by 5 bases, and 19 bases separated the two germline ends. CDR3 bases: TGTGCCAGCACCCTAAATGGCGGGGCCCTAGATACGCAGTATTTT. Protein product: CASTLNGGALDTQYF.

V usage is TRBV19 and J usage is TRBJ2-7; TRBD1 matches at 7 bases. Trimming cost V 4 bases and J 7 bases; bases outside gene matches: 10. Germline CDR1 reads LNHDA; CDR2 reads SQIVND (reference sequence). This CDR3 has 14 residues. CDR3 in amino acids: CASSTYRGNWEQYF. DNA of the CDR3: TGTGCCAGTAGTACTTACAGGGGAAACTGGGAGCAGTACTTC.

The gene calls are TRBV12-3 or TRBV12-4 and TRBJ2-7; 9 positions match TRBD1. The CDR3 contains 14 residues. Trimming cost V 5 bases and J 5 bases; bases outside gene matches: 7. The CDR3 here is CASSTGQGKDEQYF. The CDR3 coding sequence is TGTGCCAGCAGTACAGGACAGGGGAAGGACGAGCAGTACTTC.

The DNA of the CDR3 is TGTGCCAGCAGCTTAGGCGGGGGGGTAGTATCCTACAATGAGCAGTTCTTC. Its translation: CASSLGGGVVSYNEQFF. V gene TRBV7-6 combines with J gene TRBJ2-1, with 9 positions matching TRBD2. CDR3 length: 17 amino acids. With V trimmed by 1 base and J by 1 base, 5 bases remained unmatched. Germline V gene lookup returns CDR1 SGHVS and CDR2 FNYEAQ.

The rearrangement uses TRBV29-1 and TRBJ2-1; TRBD1 might be the D (5 bases). Germline V lookup: CDR1 SQVTM, CDR2 ANQGSEA. Trimming shortened V by 4 bases and J by 9 bases, and 13 bases separated the two germline ends. The CDR3 has 12 residues. The CDR3 here is CSVVIRVGEQFF. CDR3 DNA: TGCAGCGTTGTTATCAGGGTTGGTGAGCAGTTCTTC.

V usage is TRBV10-2 and J usage is TRBJ2-1; D is unresolved. Germline V CDR1 and CDR2: WSHSY, SAAADI. V was pared by 0 bases and J by 6 bases, with 18 bases between. CDR3 length: 17 residues. CDR3 sequence reads: CASSESNWRSLRNEQFF. The CDR3 DNA follows: TGCGCCAGCAGTGAGTCGAACTGGAGAAGCCTACGCAATGAGCAGTTCTTC.

This clonotype was observed many times. The V call is TRBV24-1, the J call TRBJ2-1; TRBD2 aligns across 11 bases. The CDR3 is made up of 16 amino acids. Germline V gene lookup returns CDR1 KGHDR and CDR2 SFDVKD. After removal of 8 bases from V and 0 bases from J, the junction contained 5 bases not matched to a gene. The CDR3 is CATTPTSGASYNEQFF. CDR3 nucleotides: TGTGCCACCACCCCGACTAGCGGGGCCTCCTACAATGAGCAGTTCTTC.

J is TRBJ1-5 and V is TRBV7-8, with D hard to call. The CDR3 length is 13 residues. The germline CDR1 and CDR2 sequences are SGHVS and FQNEAQ. Trimming pared 1 base from V and 7 bases from J, leaving 8 bases between. In nucleotides, the CDR3 is TGTGCCAGCAGCTTAGATCTGGGGCAGCCCCAGCATTTT. Translation gives CASSLDLGQPQHF.

This clonotype was seen many times. This rearrangement joins TRBV7-3 to TRBJ2-3; 8 bases are a match to TRBD2. From germline, CDR1 is SGHTA and CDR2 FQGTGA. This CDR3 has 15 residues. J gave up 4 bases and V 3 bases, and 6 bases lay outside the gene matches. This CDR3 is CASSFLGGGADTQYF. The CDR3 DNA reads as TGTGCCAGCAGCTTCCTCGGGGGGGGTGCAGATACGCAGTATTTT. Full variable domain (rest looked up from reference TRBV7-3 and TRBJ2-3): GAGVSQTPSNKVTEKGKYVELRCDPISGHTALYWYRQSLGQGPEFLIYFQGTGAADDSGLPNDRFFAVRPEGSVSTLKIQRTERGDSAVYLCASSFLGGGADTQYFGPGTRLTVL.

The chain has TRBV10-2 and TRBJ1-3, with D possibly being TRBD1 (5 bases). V lost 10 bases and J 1 base, leaving 14 bases between the germline ends. The length of the CDR3 is 14 residues. The germline V gene has CDR1 WSHSY and CDR2 SAAADI. This CDR3 is CATRTSGSGNTIYF. Written as DNA, the CDR3 is TGCGCCACTAGAACTTCAGGGTCTGGAAACACCATATATTTT.

The chain recombines TRBV24-1 with TRBJ1-2; D gene ambiguous. V dropped 1 base and J dropped 1 base, with 0 bases sitting between them. CDR1 KGHDR and CDR2 SFDVKD come from the germline V gene. The CDR3 loop spans 12 amino acids. CDR3 nucleotides: TGTGCCACCAGTGATTTTAACTATGGCTACACCTTC. This sequence encodes CATSDFNYGYTF.

This clonotype has just a few counts. The J gene is TRBJ1-5, the V gene TRBV24-1, with a possible D match to TRBD1 (5 bases). Germline lookup yields CDR1 KGHDR and CDR2 SFDVKD. The CDR3 is 16 residues long. V was clipped by 3 bases and J by 4 bases, with 15 bases between them. The CDR3 region has the DNA TGTGCCACCAGTGATATTGATTCGAGGGGAAATCAGCCCCAGCATTTT. Its protein is CATSDIDSRGNQPQHF.

In DNA form, the CDR3 reads TGTGCCAGCAGTGACTCTGACGGGGGGGAGCAGTTCTTC. Translated: CASSDSDGGEQFF. V is TRBV6-4 and J is TRBJ2-1, with 7 bases aligning to TRBD2. This CDR3 has 13 residues. Per germline, CDR1 MRHNA and CDR2 SNTAGT. V was pared by 0 bases and J by 10 bases, with 3 bases of the junction left unmatched.

The V gene is TRBV29-1, the J gene TRBJ1-1; D gene unclear. The V and J ends lost 0 bases and 13 bases respectively, with 18 bases between them. This CDR3 is 13 amino acids long. The germline CDR1 and CDR2 sequences are SQVTM and ANQGSEA. The CDR3 reads CSVEDTVHVSGFF. The DNA of the CDR3 is TGCAGCGTTGAAGACACAGTGCACGTCTCAGGTTTCTTT.

Here the CDR3 reads CSANSGTGLTYEQFF. CDR3 coding DNA: TGCAGTGCGAACTCCGGGACGGGCTTAACCTATGAGCAGTTCTTC. This chain uses TRBV20-1 with TRBJ2-1; D assignment may be TRBD1 or TRBD2 (5 bases each). Germline V CDR1 and CDR2: DFQATT, SNEGSKA (reference sequence). The CDR3 loop spans 15 amino acids. V was pared by 6 bases and J by 8 bases, with 23 bases between.

This clonotype has at least ten counts. This rearrangement joins TRBV5-6 to TRBJ2-4; TRBD1 matches at 7 bases. The CDR3 is made up of 14 amino acids. Trimming removed 7 bases from V and 4 bases from J; junction bases left unmatched: 8. Germline lookup yields CDR1 SGHDT and CDR2 YYEEEE. CDR3 sequence: CASRLWTGKNIQYF. The CDR3 nucleotides read TGTGCCAGCCGACTTTGGACAGGAAAAAACATTCAGTACTTC.